Sequencing of this T cell receptor beta chain was carried out in a study of cytomegalovirus exposure and HLA in healthy donors. Study-wide points: Later work found most CMV-associated TCR beta chains apparently HLA-restricted.

Both 60 Vbeta primers and 13 Jbeta primers went into the PCR. Only in-frame clones appear in the TCRdb table, and some are missing; sequencing was by immunoSEQ multiplex PCR. The table includes more than 85,000 clones, about three fifths detected once. The CDR3 runs 16 residues. Germline lookup yields CDR1 LGHNA and CDR2 YNFKEQ. Trimming removed 0 bases from V and 2 bases from J; junction bases left unmatched: 4. Comments on this clone: What it binds is unknown.

The chain has TRBV4-2 and TRBJ2-1, with 7 bases matching TRBD2. The sample was PBMCs. This clonotype was obtained from a human donor in good health. This CDR3 reads CASSQDALAAYNEQFF. In DNA form, the CDR3 reads TGTGCCAGCAGCCAAGATGCCCTAGCGGCCTACAATGAGCAGTTCTTC.